These 3 T cell receptor beta chains were sequenced from one sample in a study of identical twins. TCRdb re-called the 5' RACE reads with MiXCR, one entry per CDR3 protein. This table holds roughly 200,000 distinct CDR3 sequences, approximately 8.3% found once. These data also featured in a second study, about yellow fever vaccine responses in identical twins.

The sample comprised memory (CD45RO+) T cells sorted from blood. These receptors were obtained from a young woman in good health.

This clonotype was observed a few times. This chain uses TRBV7-9 with TRBJ1-2, with D possibly matching TRBD1 (6 bases). Germline CDR1 is SEHNR and CDR2 is FQNEAQ (reference sequence). This CDR3 contains 14 residues. Trimming left V 8 bases short and J 5 bases short, with 18 bases between. This CDR3 is CASGSQGSGYGYTF. In DNA, the CDR3 is TGTGCCAGCGGCTCCCAGGGGAGTGGGTATGGCTACACCTTC.

This clonotype has ten or more counts. The V gene is TRBV3-1, the J gene TRBJ1-4, with unresolved D. The CDR3 consists of 13 residues. V was shortened by 3 bases and J by 8 bases, with 10 bases between the two germline ends. Per the germline V gene, CDR1 is LGHDT and CDR2 is YNNKEL (reference sequence). The CDR3 nucleotides read TGTGCCAGCAGCCACGGTACAACCGAAAAACTGTTTTTT. It yields the protein CASSHGTTEKLFF.

This clonotype occurred many times. The chain employs TRBV5-1 and TRBJ2-3; 8 positions agree with TRBD2. Trimming took 4 bases from V and 0 from J; bases not matched to a gene: 1. In germline, CDR1 is SGHRS, CDR2 YFSETQ. The CDR3 sequence is 14 residues long. For the CDR3, the DNA is TGCGCCAGCAGCCGGGAGGGAAGCACAGATACGCAGTATTTT. As protein: CASSREGSTDTQYF.